This T cell receptor (beta chain) was sequenced during a study of cytomegalovirus exposure and HLA in healthy donors. Sequencing used immunoSEQ multiplex PCR; TCRdb keeps in-frame clones, though not all of them. Here the sample spans 250,000 to 400,000 clones, 88% being singletons. Trimming removed 2 bases from V and 0 bases from J, with 12 bases in between. Germline V gene data show CDR1 as SGDLS and CDR2 as YYNGEE. The CDR3 spans 17 residues. The clonotype comes from a man aged 25 to 40 in good health and CMV-seronegative. The chain has TRBV9 and TRBJ2-6; D ambiguous. Sequencing was carried out using PBMCs. CDR3 amino acids: CASSVEIVSSGANVLTF. The CDR3, as DNA: TGTGCCAGCAGCGTGGAGATAGTCTCCTCTGGGGCCAACGTCCTGACTTTC.